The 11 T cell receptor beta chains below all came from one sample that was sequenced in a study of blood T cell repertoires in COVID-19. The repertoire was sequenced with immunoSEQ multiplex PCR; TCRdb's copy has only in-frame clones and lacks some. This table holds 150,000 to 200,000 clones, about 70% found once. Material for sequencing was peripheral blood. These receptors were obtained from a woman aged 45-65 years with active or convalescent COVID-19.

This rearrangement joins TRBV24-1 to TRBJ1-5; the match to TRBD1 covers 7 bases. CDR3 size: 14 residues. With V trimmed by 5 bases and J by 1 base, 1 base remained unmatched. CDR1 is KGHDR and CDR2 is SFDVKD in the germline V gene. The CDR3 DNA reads TGTGCCACCAGTGGGGGACAGAGCAATCAGCCCCAGCATTTT. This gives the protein CATSGGQSNQPQHF.

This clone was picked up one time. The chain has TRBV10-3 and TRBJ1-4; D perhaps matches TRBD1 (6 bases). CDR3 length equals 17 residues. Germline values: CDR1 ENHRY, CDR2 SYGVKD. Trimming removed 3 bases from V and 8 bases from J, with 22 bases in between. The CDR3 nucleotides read TGTGCCATCAGTGAATCCCCATCCGGGACAAGGGAGGAAAAACTGTTTTTT. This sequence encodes CAISESPSGTREEKLFF.

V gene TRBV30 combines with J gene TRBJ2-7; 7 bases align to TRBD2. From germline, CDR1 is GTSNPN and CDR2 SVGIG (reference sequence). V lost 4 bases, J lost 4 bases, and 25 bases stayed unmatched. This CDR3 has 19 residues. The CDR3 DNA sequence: TGTGCCTGGAAAGCCCCCCCGCCGGTAAGGTCGGGGGGAAGGTACGAGCAGTACTTC. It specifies CAWKAPPPVRSGGRYEQYF.

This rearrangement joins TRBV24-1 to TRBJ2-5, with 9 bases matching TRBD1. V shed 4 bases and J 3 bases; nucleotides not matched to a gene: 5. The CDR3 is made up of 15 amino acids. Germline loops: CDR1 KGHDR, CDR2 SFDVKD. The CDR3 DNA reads TGTGCCACCAGTGACGCCGGGACAGGGAAAGAGACCCAGTACTTC. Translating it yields CATSDAGTGKETQYF.

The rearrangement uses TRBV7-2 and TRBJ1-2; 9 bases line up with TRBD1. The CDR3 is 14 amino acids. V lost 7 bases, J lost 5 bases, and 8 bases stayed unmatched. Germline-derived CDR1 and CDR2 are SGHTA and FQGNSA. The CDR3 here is CASNPQGAQYGYTF. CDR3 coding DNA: TGTGCCAGCAACCCACAGGGGGCGCAATATGGCTACACCTTC.

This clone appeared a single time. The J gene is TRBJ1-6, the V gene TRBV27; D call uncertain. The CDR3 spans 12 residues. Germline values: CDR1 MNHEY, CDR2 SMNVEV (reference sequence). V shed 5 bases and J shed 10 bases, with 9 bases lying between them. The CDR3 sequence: CASSKTDSPLHF. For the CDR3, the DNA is TGTGCCAGCAGTAAGACTGACTCACCCCTCCACTTT.

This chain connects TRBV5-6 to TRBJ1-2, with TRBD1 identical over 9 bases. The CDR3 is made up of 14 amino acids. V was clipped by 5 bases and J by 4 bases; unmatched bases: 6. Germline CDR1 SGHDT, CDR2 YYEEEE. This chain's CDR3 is CASRESGQGYGYTF. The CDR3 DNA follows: TGTGCCAGCAGAGAATCGGGACAGGGCTATGGCTACACCTTC. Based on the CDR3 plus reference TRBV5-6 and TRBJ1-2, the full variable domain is DAGVTQSPTHLIKTRGQQVTLRCSPKSGHDTVSWYQQALGQGPQFIFQYYEEEERQRGNFPDRFSGHQFPNYSSELNVNALLLGDSALYLCASRESGQGYGYTFGSGTRLTVV.

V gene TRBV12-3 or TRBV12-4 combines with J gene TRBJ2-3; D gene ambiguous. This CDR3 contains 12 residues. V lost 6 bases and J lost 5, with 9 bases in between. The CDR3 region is CASSYAIDTQYF. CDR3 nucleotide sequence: TGTGCCAGCAGCTATGCCATAGATACGCAGTATTTT.

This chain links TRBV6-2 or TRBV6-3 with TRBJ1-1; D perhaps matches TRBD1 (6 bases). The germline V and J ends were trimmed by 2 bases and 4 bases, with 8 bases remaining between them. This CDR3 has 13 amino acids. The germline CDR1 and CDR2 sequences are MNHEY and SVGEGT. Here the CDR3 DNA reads TGTGCCAGCAGTTACACGGACAGCACTGAAGCTTTCTTT. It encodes CASSYTDSTEAFF.

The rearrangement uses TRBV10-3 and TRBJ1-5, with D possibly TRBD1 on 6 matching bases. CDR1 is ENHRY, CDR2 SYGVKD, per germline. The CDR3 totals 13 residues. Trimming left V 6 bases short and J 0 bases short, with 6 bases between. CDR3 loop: CAIRQGSNQPQHF. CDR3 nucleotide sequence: TGTGCCATCAGACAGGGTAGCAATCAGCCCCAGCATTTT.

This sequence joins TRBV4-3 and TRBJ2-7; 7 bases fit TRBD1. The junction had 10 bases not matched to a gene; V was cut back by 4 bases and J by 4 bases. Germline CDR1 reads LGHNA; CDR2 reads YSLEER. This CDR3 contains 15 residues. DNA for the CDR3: TGCGCCAGCAGCCTTACGACAGGGAGTGGATACGAGCAGTACTTC. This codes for CASSLTTGSGYEQYF.